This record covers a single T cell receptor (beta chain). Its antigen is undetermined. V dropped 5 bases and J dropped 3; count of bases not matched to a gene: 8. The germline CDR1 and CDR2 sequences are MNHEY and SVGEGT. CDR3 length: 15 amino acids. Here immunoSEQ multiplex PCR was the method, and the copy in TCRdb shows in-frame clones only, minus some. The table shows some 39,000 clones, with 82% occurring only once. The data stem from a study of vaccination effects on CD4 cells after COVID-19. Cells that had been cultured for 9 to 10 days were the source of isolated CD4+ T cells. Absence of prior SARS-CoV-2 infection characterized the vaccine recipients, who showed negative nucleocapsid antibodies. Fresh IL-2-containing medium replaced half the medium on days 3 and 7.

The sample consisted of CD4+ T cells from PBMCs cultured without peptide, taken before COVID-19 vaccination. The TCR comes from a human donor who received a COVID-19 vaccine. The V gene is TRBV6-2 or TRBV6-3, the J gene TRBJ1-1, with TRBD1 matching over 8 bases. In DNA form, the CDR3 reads TGTGCCAGCAGTAACGACAGGGGACGAGACACTGAAGCTTTCTTT. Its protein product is CASSNDRGRDTEAFF.